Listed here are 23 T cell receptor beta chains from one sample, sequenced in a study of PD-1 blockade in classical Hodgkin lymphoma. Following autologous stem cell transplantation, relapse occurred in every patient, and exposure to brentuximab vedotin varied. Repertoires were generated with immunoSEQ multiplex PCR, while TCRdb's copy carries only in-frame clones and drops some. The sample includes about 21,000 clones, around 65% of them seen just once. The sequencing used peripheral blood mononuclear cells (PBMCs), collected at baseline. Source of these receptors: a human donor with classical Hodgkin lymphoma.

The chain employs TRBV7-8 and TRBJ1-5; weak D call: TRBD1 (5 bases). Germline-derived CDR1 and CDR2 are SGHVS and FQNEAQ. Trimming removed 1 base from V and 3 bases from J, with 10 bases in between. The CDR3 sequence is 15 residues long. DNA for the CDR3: TGTGCCAGCAGCTTAGACTCAGGACACAATCAGCCCCAGCATTTT. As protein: CASSLDSGHNQPQHF.

CDR3 protein: CATSDRGEAYEQYF. CDR3 nucleotide sequence: TGTGCCACCTCGGACAGGGGCGAAGCCTACGAGCAGTACTTC. The chain links TRBV19 to TRBJ2-7; 9 bases are a match to TRBD1. V gave up 10 bases and J gave up 2 bases; unmatched junction bases: 9. The CDR3 contains 14 residues. Germline V gene lookup returns CDR1 LNHDA and CDR2 SQIVND (reference sequence).

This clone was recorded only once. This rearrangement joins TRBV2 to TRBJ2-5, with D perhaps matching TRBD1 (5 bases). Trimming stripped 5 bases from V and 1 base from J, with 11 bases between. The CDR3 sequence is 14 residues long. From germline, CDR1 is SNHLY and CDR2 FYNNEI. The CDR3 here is CASSWGSRQETQYF. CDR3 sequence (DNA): TGTGCCAGCAGTTGGGGCTCCCGCCAAGAGACCCAGTACTTC. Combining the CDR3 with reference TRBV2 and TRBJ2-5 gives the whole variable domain EPEVTQTPSHQVTQMGQEVILRCVPISNHLYFYWYRQILGQKVEFLVSFYNNEISEKSEIFDDQFSVERPDGSNFTLKIRSTKLEDSAMYFCASSWGSRQETQYFGPGTRLLVL.

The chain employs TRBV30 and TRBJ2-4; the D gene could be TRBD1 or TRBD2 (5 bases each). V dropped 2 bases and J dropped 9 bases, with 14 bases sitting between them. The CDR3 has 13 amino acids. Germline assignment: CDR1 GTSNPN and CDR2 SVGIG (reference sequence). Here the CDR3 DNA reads TGTGCCTGGAGTTTCTCCGTTGGGGGCATTCAGTACTTC. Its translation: CAWSFSVGGIQYF.

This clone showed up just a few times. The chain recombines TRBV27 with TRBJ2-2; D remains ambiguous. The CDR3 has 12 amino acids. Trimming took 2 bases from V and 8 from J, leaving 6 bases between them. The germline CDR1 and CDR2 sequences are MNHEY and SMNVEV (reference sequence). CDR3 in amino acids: CASSLKLGELFF. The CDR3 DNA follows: TGTGCCAGCAGTTTAAAGTTGGGGGAGCTGTTTTTT.

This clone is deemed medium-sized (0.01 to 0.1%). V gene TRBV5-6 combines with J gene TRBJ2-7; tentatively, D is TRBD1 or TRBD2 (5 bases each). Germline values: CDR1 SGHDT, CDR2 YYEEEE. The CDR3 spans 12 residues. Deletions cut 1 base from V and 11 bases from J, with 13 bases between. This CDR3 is CASSLTGTQEYF. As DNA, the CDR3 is TGTGCCAGCAGCTTGACCGGGACGCAGGAGTACTTC.

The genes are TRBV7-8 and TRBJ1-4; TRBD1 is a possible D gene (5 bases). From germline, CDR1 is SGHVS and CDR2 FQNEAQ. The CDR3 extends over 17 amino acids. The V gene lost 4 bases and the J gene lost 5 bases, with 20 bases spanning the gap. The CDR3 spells CASSSVAGAAENEKLFF. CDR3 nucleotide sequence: TGTGCCAGCAGCTCCGTGGCTGGGGCCGCCGAGAATGAAAAACTGTTTTTT.

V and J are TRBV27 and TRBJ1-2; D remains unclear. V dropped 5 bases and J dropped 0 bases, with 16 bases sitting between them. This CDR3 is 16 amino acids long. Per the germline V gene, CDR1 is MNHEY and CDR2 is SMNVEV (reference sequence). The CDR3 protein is CASSLRTGPSNYGYTF. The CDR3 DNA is TGTGCCAGCAGTCTGAGGACTGGACCATCTAACTATGGCTACACCTTC.

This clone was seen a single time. CDR3 residues: CASKFDSGGGYEQYF. The CDR3 DNA follows: TGTGCCAGCAAGTTTGATAGCGGGGGCGGCTACGAGCAGTACTTC. The chain joins TRBV6-1 to TRBJ2-7; TRBD2 aligns across 9 bases. Trimming took 7 bases from V and 3 from J; bases not matched to a gene: 10. This CDR3 is 15 amino acids long. Germline CDR1 is MNHNS and CDR2 is SASEGT.

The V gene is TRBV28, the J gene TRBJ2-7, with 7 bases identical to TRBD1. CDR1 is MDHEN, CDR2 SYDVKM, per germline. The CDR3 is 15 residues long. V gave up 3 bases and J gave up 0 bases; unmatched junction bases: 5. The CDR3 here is CASSFSGGFSYEQYF. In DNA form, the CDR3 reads TGTGCCAGCAGTTTTTCAGGGGGTTTCTCCTACGAGCAGTACTTC.

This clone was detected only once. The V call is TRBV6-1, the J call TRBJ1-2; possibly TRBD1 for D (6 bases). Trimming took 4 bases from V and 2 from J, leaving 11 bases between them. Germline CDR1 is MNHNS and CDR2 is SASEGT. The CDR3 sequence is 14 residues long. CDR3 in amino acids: CASSGGGGNYGYTF. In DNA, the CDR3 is TGTGCCAGCAGTGGAGGTGGGGGCAACTATGGCTACACCTTC.

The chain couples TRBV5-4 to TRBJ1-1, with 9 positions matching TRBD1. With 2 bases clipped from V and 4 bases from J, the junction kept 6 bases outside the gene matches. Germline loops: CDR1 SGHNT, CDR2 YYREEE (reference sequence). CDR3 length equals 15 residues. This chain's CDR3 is CASSFFDRGGTEAFF. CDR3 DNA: TGTGCCAGCAGCTTCTTTGACAGGGGGGGCACTGAAGCTTTCTTT.

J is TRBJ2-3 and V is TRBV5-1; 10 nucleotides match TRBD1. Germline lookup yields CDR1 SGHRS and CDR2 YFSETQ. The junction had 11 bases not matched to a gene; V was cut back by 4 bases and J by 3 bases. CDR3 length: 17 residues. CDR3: CASSLFTGTGVTDTQYF. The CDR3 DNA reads TGCGCCAGCAGCCTTTTTACCGGGACAGGGGTGACAGATACGCAGTATTTT.

DNA for the CDR3: TGTGCTAGTGGTCCGCGAGGAGGGGGACCCACAGATACGCAGTATTTT. It codes for CASGPRGGGPTDTQYF. V usage is TRBV12-5 and J usage is TRBJ2-3; D is perhaps TRBD1 or TRBD2 (6 bases each). The germline CDR1 and CDR2 sequences are LGHNT and FRNRAP. The CDR3 is 16 amino acids. Trimming removed 5 bases from V and 2 bases from J, with 17 bases in between.

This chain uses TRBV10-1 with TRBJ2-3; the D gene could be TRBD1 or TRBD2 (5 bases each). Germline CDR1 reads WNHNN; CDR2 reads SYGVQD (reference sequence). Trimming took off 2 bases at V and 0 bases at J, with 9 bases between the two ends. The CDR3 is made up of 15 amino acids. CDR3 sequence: CASSEEGISTDTQYF. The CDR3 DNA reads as TGCGCCAGCAGTGAGGAGGGGATTAGCACAGATACGCAGTATTTT.

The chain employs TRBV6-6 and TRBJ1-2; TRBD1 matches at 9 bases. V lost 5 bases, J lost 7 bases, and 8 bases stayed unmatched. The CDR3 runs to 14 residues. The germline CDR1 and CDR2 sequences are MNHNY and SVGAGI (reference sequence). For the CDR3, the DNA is TGTGCCAGCAGTGTCCTGGGACAGGGCGCTGGCTACACCTTC. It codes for CASSVLGQGAGYTF.

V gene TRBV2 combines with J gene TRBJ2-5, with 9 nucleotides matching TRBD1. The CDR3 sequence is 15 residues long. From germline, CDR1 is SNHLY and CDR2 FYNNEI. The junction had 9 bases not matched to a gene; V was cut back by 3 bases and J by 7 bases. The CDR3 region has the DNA TGTGCCAGCAGTGAGGCGGGACAGGGAGGAGCGACCCAGTACTTC. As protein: CASSEAGQGGATQYF.

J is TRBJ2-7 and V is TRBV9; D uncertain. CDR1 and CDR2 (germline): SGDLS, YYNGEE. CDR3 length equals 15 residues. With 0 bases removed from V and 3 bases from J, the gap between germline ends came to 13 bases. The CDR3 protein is CASSVDPQWNYEQYF. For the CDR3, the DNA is TGTGCCAGCAGCGTAGACCCCCAATGGAACTACGAGCAGTACTTC.

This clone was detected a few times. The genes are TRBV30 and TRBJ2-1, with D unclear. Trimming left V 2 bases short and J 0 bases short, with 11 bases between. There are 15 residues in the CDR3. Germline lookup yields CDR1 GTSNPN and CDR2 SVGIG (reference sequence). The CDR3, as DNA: TGTGCCTGGAGTAATGGCTTGAACTCCTACAATGAGCAGTTCTTC. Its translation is CAWSNGLNSYNEQFF.

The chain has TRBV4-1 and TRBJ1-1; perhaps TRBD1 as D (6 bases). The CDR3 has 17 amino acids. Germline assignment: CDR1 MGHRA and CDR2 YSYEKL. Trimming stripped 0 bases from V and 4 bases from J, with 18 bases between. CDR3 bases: TGCGCCAGCAGCCAAGATCGCCGCACACAGGGATCCACTGAAGCTTTCTTT. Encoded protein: CASSQDRRTQGSTEAFF.

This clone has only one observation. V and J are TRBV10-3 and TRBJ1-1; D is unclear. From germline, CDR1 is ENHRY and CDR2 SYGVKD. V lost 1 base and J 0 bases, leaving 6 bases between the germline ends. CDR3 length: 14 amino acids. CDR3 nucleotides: TGTGCCATCAGTGAGTTGGGGATGAACACTGAAGCTTTCTTT. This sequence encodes CAISELGMNTEAFF.

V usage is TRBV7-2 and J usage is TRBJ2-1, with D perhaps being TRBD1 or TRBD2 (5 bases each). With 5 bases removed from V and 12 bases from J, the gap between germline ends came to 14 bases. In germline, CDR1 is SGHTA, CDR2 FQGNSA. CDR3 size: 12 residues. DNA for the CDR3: TGTGCCAGCAGCCTCCGTCCGAGGGGGCAGTTCTTC. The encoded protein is CASSLRPRGQFF.

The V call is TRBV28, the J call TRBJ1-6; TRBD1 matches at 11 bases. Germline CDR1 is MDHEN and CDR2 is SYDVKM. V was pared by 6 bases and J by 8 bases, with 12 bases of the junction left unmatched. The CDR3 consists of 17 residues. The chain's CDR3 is CASSSTPWTGGYSPLHF. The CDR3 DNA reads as TGTGCCAGCAGCTCAACACCCTGGACAGGGGGCTATTCACCCCTCCACTTT.